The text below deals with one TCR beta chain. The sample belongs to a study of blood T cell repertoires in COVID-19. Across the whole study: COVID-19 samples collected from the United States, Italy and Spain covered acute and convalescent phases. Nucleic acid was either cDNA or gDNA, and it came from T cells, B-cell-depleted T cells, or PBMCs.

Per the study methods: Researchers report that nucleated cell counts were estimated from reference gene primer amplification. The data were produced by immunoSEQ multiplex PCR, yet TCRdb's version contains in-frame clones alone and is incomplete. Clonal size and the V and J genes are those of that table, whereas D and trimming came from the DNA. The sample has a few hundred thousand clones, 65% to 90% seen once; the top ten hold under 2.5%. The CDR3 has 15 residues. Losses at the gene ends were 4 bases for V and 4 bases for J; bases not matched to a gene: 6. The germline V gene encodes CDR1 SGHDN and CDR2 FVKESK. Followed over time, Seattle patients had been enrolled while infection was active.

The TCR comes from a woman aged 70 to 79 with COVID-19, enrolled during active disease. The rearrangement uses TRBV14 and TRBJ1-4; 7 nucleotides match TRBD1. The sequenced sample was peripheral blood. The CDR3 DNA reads TGTGCCAGCAGCCTCCGACAGGGTGGTAATGAAAAACTGTTTTTT. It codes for CASSLRQGGNEKLFF.